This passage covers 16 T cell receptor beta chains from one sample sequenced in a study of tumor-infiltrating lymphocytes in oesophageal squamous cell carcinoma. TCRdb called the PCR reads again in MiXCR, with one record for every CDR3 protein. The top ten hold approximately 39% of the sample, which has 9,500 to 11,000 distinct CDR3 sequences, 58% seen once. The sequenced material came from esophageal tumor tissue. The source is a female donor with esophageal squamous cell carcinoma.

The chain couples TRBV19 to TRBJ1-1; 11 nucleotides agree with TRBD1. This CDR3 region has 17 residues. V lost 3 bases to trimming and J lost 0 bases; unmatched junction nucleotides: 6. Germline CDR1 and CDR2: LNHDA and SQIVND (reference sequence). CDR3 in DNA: TGTGCCAGTAGTATGGGACAGGGGGTTGGCGTGAACACTGAAGCTTTCTTT. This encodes CASSMGQGVGVNTEAFF.

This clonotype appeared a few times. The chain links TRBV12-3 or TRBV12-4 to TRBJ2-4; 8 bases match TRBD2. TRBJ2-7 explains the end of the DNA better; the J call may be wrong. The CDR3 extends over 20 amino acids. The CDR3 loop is CASSLIRSDLLAGLPYEQYF. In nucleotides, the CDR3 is TGTGCCAGCAGTTTAATACGGTCGGATCTTCTAGCGGGCCTCCCCTACGAGCAGTACTTC.

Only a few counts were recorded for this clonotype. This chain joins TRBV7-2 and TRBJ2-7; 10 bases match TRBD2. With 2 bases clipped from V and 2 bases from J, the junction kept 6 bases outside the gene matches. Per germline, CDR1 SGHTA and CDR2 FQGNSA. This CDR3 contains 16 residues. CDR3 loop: CASSLQAGGGTYEQYF. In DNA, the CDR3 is TGTGCCAGCAGCTTACAAGCGGGAGGGGGAACCTACGAGCAGTACTTC.

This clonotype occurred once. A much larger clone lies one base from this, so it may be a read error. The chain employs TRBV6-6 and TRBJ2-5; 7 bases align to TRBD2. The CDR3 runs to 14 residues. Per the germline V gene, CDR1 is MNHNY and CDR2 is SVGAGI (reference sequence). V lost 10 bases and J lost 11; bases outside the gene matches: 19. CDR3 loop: CATRSGIIYNEQYF. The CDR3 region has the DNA TGTGCCACCCGGAGCGGGATTATCTACAATGAGCAGTACTTC.

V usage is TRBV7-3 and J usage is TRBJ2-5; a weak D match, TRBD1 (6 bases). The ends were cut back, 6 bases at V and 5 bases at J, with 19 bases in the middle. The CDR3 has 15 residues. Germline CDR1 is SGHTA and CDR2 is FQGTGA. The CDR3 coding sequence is TGTGCCAGCAGAATCGCAGGGGCCGCCGGGGAGACCCAGTACTTC. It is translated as CASRIAGAAGETQYF.

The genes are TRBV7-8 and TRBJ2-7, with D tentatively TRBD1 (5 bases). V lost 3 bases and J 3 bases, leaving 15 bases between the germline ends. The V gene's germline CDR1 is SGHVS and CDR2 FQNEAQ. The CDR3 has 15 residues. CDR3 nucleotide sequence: TGTGCCAGCAGCTTGTATGCCCAGGGTAACTACGAGCAGTACTTC. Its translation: CASSLYAQGNYEQYF.

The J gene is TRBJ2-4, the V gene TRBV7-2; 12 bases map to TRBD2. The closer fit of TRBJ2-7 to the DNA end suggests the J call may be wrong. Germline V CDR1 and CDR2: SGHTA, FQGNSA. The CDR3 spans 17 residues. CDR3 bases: TGTGCCAGCAGCTTAGCGATGACTAGCGGGAGCAACTACGAGCAGTACTTC. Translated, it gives CASSLAMTSGSNYEQYF.

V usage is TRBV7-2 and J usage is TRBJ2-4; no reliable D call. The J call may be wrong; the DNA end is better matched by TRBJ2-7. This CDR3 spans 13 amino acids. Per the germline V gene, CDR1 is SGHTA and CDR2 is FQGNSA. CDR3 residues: CASSLAGSYEQYF. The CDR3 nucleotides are TGTGCCAGCAGCTTAGCAGGATCCTACGAGCAGTACTTC.

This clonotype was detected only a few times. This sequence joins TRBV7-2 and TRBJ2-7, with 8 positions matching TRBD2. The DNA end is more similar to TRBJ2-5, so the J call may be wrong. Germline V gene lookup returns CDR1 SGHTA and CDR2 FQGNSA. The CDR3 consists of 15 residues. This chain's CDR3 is CASSISGMYQETQYF. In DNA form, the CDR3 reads TGTGCCAGCAGCATTAGCGGGATGTACCAAGAGACCCAGTACTTC.

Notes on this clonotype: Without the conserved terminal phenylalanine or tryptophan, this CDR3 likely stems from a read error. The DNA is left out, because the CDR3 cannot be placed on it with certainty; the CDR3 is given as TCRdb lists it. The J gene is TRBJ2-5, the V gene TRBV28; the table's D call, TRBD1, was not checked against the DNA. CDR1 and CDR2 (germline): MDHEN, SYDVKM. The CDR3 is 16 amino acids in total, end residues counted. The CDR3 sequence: CASRGGWGAVGYTFGS.

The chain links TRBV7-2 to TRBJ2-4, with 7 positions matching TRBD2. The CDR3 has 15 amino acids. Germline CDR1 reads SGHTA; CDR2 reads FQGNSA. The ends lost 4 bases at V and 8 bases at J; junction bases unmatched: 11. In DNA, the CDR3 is TGTGCCAGCAGCTCACGACTAGCCCGGGGGGACATTCAGTACTTC. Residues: CASSSRLARGDIQYF.

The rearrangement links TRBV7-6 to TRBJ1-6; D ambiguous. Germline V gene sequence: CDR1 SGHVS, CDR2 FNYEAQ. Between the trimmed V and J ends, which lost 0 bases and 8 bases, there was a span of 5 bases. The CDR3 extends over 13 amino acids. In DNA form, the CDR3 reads TGTGCCAGCAGCTTAGCCCGGGATTCACCCCTCCACTTT. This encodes CASSLARDSPLHF.

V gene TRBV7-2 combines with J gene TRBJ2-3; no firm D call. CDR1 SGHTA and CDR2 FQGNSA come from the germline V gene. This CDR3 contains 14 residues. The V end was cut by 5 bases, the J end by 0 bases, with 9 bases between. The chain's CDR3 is CASSTTTSTDTQYF. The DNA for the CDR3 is TGTGCCAGCAGCACCACTACTAGCACAGATACGCAGTATTTT.

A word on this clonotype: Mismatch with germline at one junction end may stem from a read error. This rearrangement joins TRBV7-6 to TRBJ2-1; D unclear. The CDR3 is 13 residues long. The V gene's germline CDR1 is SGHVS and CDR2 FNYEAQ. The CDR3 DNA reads TGTGCTAGCAGCTTAACAGCTAACAATGAGCAGTTCTTC. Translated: CASSLTANNEQFF.

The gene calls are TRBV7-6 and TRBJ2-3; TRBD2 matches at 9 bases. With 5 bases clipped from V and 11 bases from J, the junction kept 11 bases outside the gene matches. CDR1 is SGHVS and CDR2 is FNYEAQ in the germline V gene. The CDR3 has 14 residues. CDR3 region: CASSTSGPTYEQYF. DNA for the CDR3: TGTGCCAGCAGCACTAGCGGGCCTACCTACGAGCAGTATTTT.

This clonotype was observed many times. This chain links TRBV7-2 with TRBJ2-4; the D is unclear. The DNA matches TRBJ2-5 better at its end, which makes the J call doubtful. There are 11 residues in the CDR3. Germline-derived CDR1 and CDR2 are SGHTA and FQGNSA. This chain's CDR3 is CASSLMETQYF. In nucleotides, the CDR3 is TGTGCCAGCAGCTTAATGGAGACCCAGTACTTC.